The clone carrying this T cell receptor (beta chain) showed up just a few times. J gave up 4 bases and V 1 base, and 6 bases lay outside the gene matches. CDR3 size: 16 residues. Germline lookup yields CDR1 LGHDT and CDR2 YNNKEL (reference sequence). TCRdb re-derived calls from the RT-PCR reads in MiXCR, one entry per CDR3 protein. The sample holds hundreds of thousands of distinct CDR3 sequences; 12% to 15% are singletons and the top ten take 3% to 4.5%. The clonotype was recovered from a female donor in good health, serving as a healthy control. This chain connects TRBV3-1 to TRBJ1-3, with 8 positions matching TRBD1. Input material: memory CD4+ T cells from blood. The CDR3 DNA follows: TGTGCCAGCAGCCAAGCGGACAGGGTGGACGGAAACACCATATATTTT. It yields the protein CASSQADRVDGNTIYF.